The rows below give T cell receptor beta chains drawn from one sample of a study of OX40 agonist ivuxolimab in advanced cancers. The protocol was immunoSEQ multiplex PCR, while the TCRdb copy is restricted to in-frame clones and leaves out a portion. The sample yields about 68,000 clones, roughly nine tenths seen once. Material: CD4+ or CD8+ T cells sorted from blood, obtained in a trial of the OX40 agonist ivuxolimab. The receptors shown here come from an adult with an advanced solid tumor such as melanoma, head and neck, liver or kidney cancer. Both conserved end residues are part of each CDR3. D genes are given only for firm matches. Clone size, where shown, is once, few, many, or a class for clones that have expanded.

clone size: NA; V gene: TRBV6-6; D gene: NA; CDR3 length: 12; J gene: TRBJ2-3; CDR3 DNA: TGTGCCAGCAGCGGACCGGTGGATACGCAGTATTTT; CDR3 protein: CASSGPVDTQYF
clone size: NA; V gene: TRBV4-1; D gene: NA; CDR3 length: 15; J gene: TRBJ2-7; CDR3 DNA: TGCGCCAGCAGCTTCCGGGGAGGGGGACGGAACGAGCAGTACTTC; CDR3 protein: CASSFRGGGRNEQYF
clone size: NA; V gene: TRBV18; D gene: TRBD2; CDR3 length: 18; J gene: TRBJ2-2; CDR3 DNA: TGTGCCAGCTCACCCTTTGTTAGTAGCGGGAGTGTCACCGGGGAGCTGTTTTTT; CDR3 protein: CASSPFVSSGSVTGELFF
clone size: NA; V gene: TRBV27; D gene: TRBD2; CDR3 length: 14; J gene: TRBJ2-4; CDR3 DNA: TGTGCCAGCAGTTTCTCGGGGGGGGCGTTGATTCAGTACTTC; CDR3 protein: CASSFSGGALIQYF
clone size: NA; V gene: TRBV6-5; D gene: TRBD2; CDR3 length: 16; J gene: TRBJ2-1; CDR3 DNA: TGTGCCAGCAGTTACTTGGGACTAGTCGAGAACAATGAGCAGTTCTTC; CDR3 protein: CASSYLGLVENNEQFF
clone size: NA; V gene: TRBV29-1; D gene: NA; CDR3 length: 14; J gene: TRBJ2-2; CDR3 DNA: TGCAGCGCCGGCTCCGGCGCGAACACCGGGGAGCTGTTTTTT; CDR3 protein: CSAGSGANTGELFF
clone size: NA; V gene: TRBV14; D gene: TRBD2; CDR3 length: 17; J gene: TRBJ2-2; CDR3 DNA: TGTGCCAGCAGCACTGGGACTAGCGGGAGTAGGACCGGGGAGCTGTTTTTT; CDR3 protein: CASSTGTSGSRTGELFF
clone size: NA; V gene: TRBV30; D gene: TRBD2; CDR3 length: 18; J gene: TRBJ2-7; CDR3 DNA: TGTGCCTGGAGTAATCTTGGGACTAGCGGGAGGTCAAGCTACGAGCAGTACTTC; CDR3 protein: CAWSNLGTSGRSSYEQYF
clone size: NA; V gene: TRBV7-9; D gene: TRBD1; CDR3 length: 15; J gene: TRBJ2-7; CDR3 DNA: TGTGCCAGCAGCCCGAGGACAGGGACATCCTACGAGCAGTACTTC; CDR3 protein: CASSPRTGTSYEQYF
clone size: NA; V gene: TRBV6-5; D gene: NA; CDR3 length: 15; J gene: TRBJ2-7; CDR3 DNA: TGTGCCAGCAGTTCCCCGCTAGGCCCACCCTACGAGCAGTACTTC; CDR3 protein: CASSSPLGPPYEQYF
clone size: once; V gene: TRBV7-6; D gene: TRBD2; CDR3 length: 16; J gene: TRBJ2-2; CDR3 DNA: TGTGCCAGCAGTTTTACTAGCGGGCGGAACACCGGGGAGCTGTTTTTT; CDR3 protein: CASSFTSGRNTGELFF
clone size: few; V gene: TRBV7-2; D gene: NA; CDR3 length: 14; J gene: TRBJ1-5; CDR3 DNA: TGTGCCAGCAGCTTAAAGAGTAGCAATCAGCCCCAGCATTTT; CDR3 protein: CASSLKSSNQPQHF
clone size: NA; V gene: TRBV14; D gene: NA; CDR3 length: 16; J gene: TRBJ1-5; CDR3 DNA: TGTGCCAGCAGCCAAAGCCCGGACTCTAGCAATCAGCCCCAGCATTTT; CDR3 protein: CASSQSPDSSNQPQHF
clone size: NA; V gene: TRBV5-1; D gene: NA; CDR3 length: 14; J gene: TRBJ1-1; CDR3 DNA: TGCGCCAGCAGCTTGGGAAAAGAGAACACTGAAGCTTTCTTT; CDR3 protein: CASSLGKENTEAFF
clone size: once; V gene: TRBV25-1; D gene: NA; CDR3 length: 14; J gene: TRBJ1-2; CDR3 DNA: TGTGCCAGCAGTGCCCACCAAGGGCCATATGGCTACACCTTC; CDR3 protein: CASSAHQGPYGYTF
clone size: NA; V gene: TRBV5-4; D gene: NA; CDR3 length: 16; J gene: TRBJ2-7; CDR3 DNA: TGTGCCAGCAGCTTGTTCCGGGGGCTTGATCAGGACGAGCAGTACTTC; CDR3 protein: CASSLFRGLDQDEQYF
clone size: NA; V gene: TRBV5-8; D gene: NA; CDR3 length: 15; J gene: TRBJ2-7; CDR3 DNA: TGTGCCAGCAGCTTGGGGCAGCCACCTACCTACGAGCAGTACTTC; CDR3 protein: CASSLGQPPTYEQYF
clone size: NA; V gene: TRBV12-5; D gene: NA; CDR3 length: 11; J gene: TRBJ2-3; CDR3 DNA: TGTGCTAGTGCCGTAGTAGATACGCAGTATTTT; CDR3 protein: CASAVVDTQYF
clone size: once; V gene: TRBV19; D gene: NA; CDR3 length: 12; J gene: TRBJ2-3; CDR3 DNA: TGTGCCAGTAGTATACGGGGGGATACGCAGTATTTT; CDR3 protein: CASSIRGDTQYF
clone size: NA; V gene: TRBV10-3; D gene: NA; CDR3 length: 16; J gene: TRBJ1-5; CDR3 DNA: TGTGCCATCAGTGAGCTTCCCCAAAATAGCAATCAGCCCCAGCATTTT; CDR3 protein: CAISELPQNSNQPQHF
clone size: NA; V gene: TRBV2; D gene: TRBD1; CDR3 length: 16; J gene: TRBJ1-5; CDR3 DNA: TGTGCCAGCAGCACTAAACAGGGGGCGGACAATCAGCCCCAGCATTTT; CDR3 protein: CASSTKQGADNQPQHF
clone size: NA; V gene: TRBV5-1; D gene: TRBD2; CDR3 length: 15; J gene: TRBJ2-7; CDR3 DNA: TGCGCCAGCAGCTCAAGACCGGGACTAGCAACCGAGCAGTACTTC; CDR3 protein: CASSSRPGLATEQYF
clone size: NA; V gene: TRBV4-2; D gene: NA; CDR3 length: 14; J gene: TRBJ1-5; CDR3 DNA: TGTGCCAGCAGCCAAGATACGAATAATCAGCCCCAGCATTTT; CDR3 protein: CASSQDTNNQPQHF
clone size: NA; V gene: TRBV4-1; D gene: NA; CDR3 length: 15; J gene: TRBJ1-4; CDR3 DNA: TGCGCCAGCAGCCAAGCACCCAGGGGCGGTGAAAAACTGTTTTTT; CDR3 protein: CASSQAPRGGEKLFF
clone size: few; V gene: TRBV9; D gene: TRBD2; CDR3 length: 14; J gene: TRBJ2-4; CDR3 DNA: TGTGCCAGCAGCGTAACTAGCGGCGGAAACATTCAGTACTTC; CDR3 protein: CASSVTSGGNIQYF
clone size: once; V gene: TRBV27; D gene: TRBD1; CDR3 length: 16; J gene: TRBJ2-2; CDR3 DNA: TGTGCCATAAAGGACAGGTCGTTCTCGGGCACCGGGGAGCTGTTTTTT; CDR3 protein: CAIKDRSFSGTGELFF
clone size: few; V gene: TRBV7-9; D gene: TRBD1; CDR3 length: 17; J gene: TRBJ1-4; CDR3 DNA: TGTGCCAGCAGCTTAAACTTAGGGACAGGGACTAATGAAAAACTGTTTTTT; CDR3 protein: CASSLNLGTGTNEKLFF
clone size: NA; V gene: TRBV12-5; D gene: NA; CDR3 length: 14; J gene: TRBJ1-2; CDR3 DNA: TGTGCTAGTGGTTCCCTACAGGGTAGCTATGGCTACACCTTC; CDR3 protein: CASGSLQGSYGYTF
clone size: NA; V gene: TRBV11-3; D gene: TRBD1; CDR3 length: 16; J gene: TRBJ2-6; CDR3 DNA: TGTGCCAGCAGCGACAACAGGGGTCTCGGAGCCAACGTCCTGACTTTC; CDR3 protein: CASSDNRGLGANVLTF
clone size: NA; V gene: TRBV19; D gene: TRBD1; CDR3 length: 17; J gene: TRBJ1-1; CDR3 DNA: TGTGCCAGTAGTATCTTGGGGTCGGGACAGGGTTCCACTGAAGCTTTCTTT; CDR3 protein: CASSILGSGQGSTEAFF
clone size: NA; V gene: TRBV28; D gene: NA; CDR3 length: 12; J gene: TRBJ1-5; CDR3 DNA: TGTGCCAGCCTTGGAAGCAATCAGCCCCAGCATTTT; CDR3 protein: CASLGSNQPQHF